This TCR beta chain was found in a study of blood T cell repertoires in COVID-19 (dated by TCRdb to 2018 to 2020). Some background on the complete study: Samples covering the acute and convalescent phases of COVID-19 were provided by collaborators in the United States, Italy and Spain. The prospective study material was composed of cDNA or gDNA derived from T cells, B-cell-depleted T cells, or PBMCs. Subjects who had been exposed to COVID-19, were actively infected with it, or had recovered from it provided the deeply sampled blood TCRbeta repertoires that made up the dataset. The repertoires were released in a freely available public database intended as a resource for research on the immune response to SARS-CoV-2. Samples came from the ongoing ImmuneRACE study (first 160 participants) plus 1,254 subjects from 6 global collaborators. A de-identified subject ID, COVID-19 status, age in years and sex were almost always included in the sample metadata. Where HLA class I and class II types were available, the types were taken from metadata supplied by the sample provider, not from assay-based typing. Beyond this particular receptor, the publication reports: How much clinical and demographic metadata was included differed by source and by participant, and the metadata was provided uncurated.

Regarding this clone: What this receptor recognizes is not known. No much larger clone is present one base from it, and per-base qualities are unavailable.

The immunoSEQ Assay, a bias-controlled multiplex PCR, was used to amplify TCRbeta CDR3 regions from genomic DNA. Turning to the authors' computational methods: The number of nucleated cells in each sample was estimated by amplification of reference gene primers within the assay. Sequence reads were collapsed and filtered to measure the absolute abundance of every unique TCRbeta CDR3 rearrangement. Productive Simpson clonality was computed per sample as the square root of Simpson's diversity index over productive rearrangements. This is the immuneACCESS table as TCRdb keeps it, with only in-frame sequences that have V and J called. A part of the clones is gone; compared with another copy, unresolved V genes explain less than half, and the rest is unexplained. V and J calls and clone size are as listed in that table; D and trimming were resolved from the DNA. This sample has approximately 220,000 clones in its table, and around 84% of those were observed once. The top ten constitute approximately 2.6% of the sample.

The CDR3 goes from the cysteine to the phenylalanine over 16 residues. Only CDR3 DNA is held: 48 bases, read in frame from base 1. V and J are trimmed by 2 bases and 4 bases, and the gene matches miss 8 bases of the junction. The germline V gene gives CDR1 as MNHEY and CDR2 as SVGAGI. A second Seattle source provided samples from volunteer blood donors who had recovered from COVID-19. Each collaborating institution followed its own protocols to collect whole blood in K2EDTA tubes. For TCRbeta analysis, collaborator samples were shipped as frozen whole blood, as isolated PBMCs, or as DNA extracted from either sample type.

This chain is built from TRBV6-5 and TRBJ2-7; the junction holds 10 bases that match TRBD1. This receptor was taken from a man aged 50-60 years who had recovered from COVID-19. The sequenced sample was peripheral blood. The base sequence is TGTGCCAGCAGTTACCTCTCCGGGACAGGGGTTTACGAGCAGTACTTC. It translates to CASSYLSGTGVYEQYF.